This is a list of T cell receptor beta chains from one sample in a study of OX40 agonist ivuxolimab in advanced cancers. The table came from immunoSEQ multiplex PCR; TCRdb's copy has only in-frame clones and leaves some out. The data contain around 12,000 clones, around nine tenths of them singletons. The specimen was CD4+ or CD8+ T cells sorted from blood, collected in a trial of the OX40 agonist ivuxolimab. Receptors originate from an adult with an advanced solid tumor such as melanoma, head and neck, liver or kidney cancer. Each CDR3 is given with its conserved first and last residue. The D gene is left open where the match is weak. Expanded clones are given a class, and other clones once, few, many or no size at all.

CASSIGNGFPSYEQYF | TGTGCCAGTAGTATTGGAAACGGATTCCCTTCCTACGAGCAGTACTTC | . | . | 16 | TRBJ2-7 | TRBV19
CASSMVHRANYGYTF | TGTGCCAGTAGTATGGTGCACAGGGCTAACTATGGCTACACCTTC | . | . | 15 | TRBJ1-2 | TRBV19
CASSPRTGYGYTF | TGTGCCAGCAGCCCCCGGACAGGCTATGGCTACACCTTC | TRBD1 | . | 13 | TRBJ1-2 | TRBV7-9
CASRRELGTEAFF | TGTGCCAGCAGACGGGAGTTGGGCACTGAAGCTTTCTTT | . | . | 13 | TRBJ1-1 | TRBV7-8
CASSFRGEDYYEQYF | TGTGCCAGCAGCTTTCGAGGGGAGGATTACTACGAGCAGTACTTC | . | once | 15 | TRBJ2-7 | TRBV7-2
CASSIGGLAGDPYNEQFF | TGTGCCAGTAGTATAGGGGGACTAGCGGGAGATCCTTACAATGAGCAGTTCTTC | TRBD2 | . | 18 | TRBJ2-1 | TRBV19
CASSQELGILNTEAFF | TGTGCCAGCAGCCAAGAATTGGGGATCCTGAACACTGAAGCTTTCTTT | . | . | 16 | TRBJ1-1 | TRBV14
CASSFDPVLPLEKLFF | TGCGCCAGCAGCTTCGACCCGGTTCTGCCCTTAGAAAAACTGTTTTTT | . | . | 16 | TRBJ1-4 | TRBV5-1
CASGRDGGNTGELFF | TGCGCCAGCGGCAGGGACGGAGGAAATACCGGGGAGCTGTTTTTT | . | . | 15 | TRBJ2-2 | TRBV5-1
CASSSALLRLNTEAFF | TGTGCCAGCAGCTCCGCCCTTCTCCGTCTGAACACTGAAGCTTTCTTT | . | . | 16 | TRBJ1-1 | TRBV5-4
CASSSSGTGAPEAFF | TGTGCCAGTAGTTCCTCCGGGACAGGGGCCCCTGAAGCTTTCTTT | TRBD1 | . | 15 | TRBJ1-1 | TRBV19
CASSTGDLETQYF | TGTGCCAGCAGTACGGGAGATCTGGAGACCCAGTACTTC | . | . | 13 | TRBJ2-5 | TRBV13
CASRSTGHYGYTF | TGTGCCAGCAGATCGACAGGCCACTATGGCTACACCTTC | . | . | 13 | TRBJ1-2 | TRBV5-3
CASRNPGQGTYEQYF | TGTGCCAGCAGGAACCCGGGACAGGGGACCTACGAGCAGTACTTC | TRBD1 | . | 15 | TRBJ2-7 | TRBV27
CASSYASGAGTDEQFF | TGTGCCAGCAGTTACGCGAGCGGGGCGGGAACGGATGAGCAGTTCTTC | TRBD2 | once | 16 | TRBJ2-1 | TRBV6-5
CASSADRREYNSPLHF | TGTGCCAGCAGCGCGGACAGGAGAGAATATAATTCACCCCTCCACTTT | TRBD1 | . | 16 | TRBJ1-6 | TRBV7-3
CASSVAGGADYEQYF | TGTGCCAGCAGCGTAGCTGGCGGGGCCGACTACGAGCAGTACTTC | . | . | 15 | TRBJ2-7 | TRBV9
CASSPGTARGYTF | TGTGCCAGCAGCCCTGGGACAGCCCGTGGCTACACCTTC | TRBD1 | . | 13 | TRBJ1-2 | TRBV7-9
CASSYNSRGNQPQHF | TGTGCCAGCAGTTACAATTCCCGGGGCAATCAGCCCCAGCATTTT | . | . | 15 | TRBJ1-5 | TRBV6-5
CASSNGTELSYHYGYTF | TGTGCCAGCAGCAACGGGACAGAGCTTTCGTATCACTATGGCTACACCTTC | . | . | 17 | TRBJ1-2 | TRBV21-1
CASSLGDSYGYTF | TGTGCCAGCAGCTTAGGGGACTCCTATGGCTACACCTTC | . | . | 13 | TRBJ1-2 | TRBV7-9
CASSEDGLAGYNEQFF | TGCGCCAGCAGTGAGGATGGACTAGCGGGATACAATGAGCAGTTCTTC | TRBD2 | . | 16 | TRBJ2-1 | TRBV10-2
CAWSFRGYEQYF | TGTGCCTGGAGCTTCAGGGGCTACGAGCAGTACTTC | . | . | 12 | TRBJ2-7 | TRBV30
CASSQGRYSGNTIYF | TGCGCCAGCAGCCAGGGGCGATACTCTGGAAACACCATATATTTT | . | . | 15 | TRBJ1-3 | TRBV4-3
CASSLLVGSLNTEAFF | TGTGCCAGCAGCTTATTGGTGGGCAGTTTAAACACTGAAGCTTTCTTT | . | once | 16 | TRBJ1-1 | TRBV7-8
CASSQDRGDSYEQYF | TGCGCCAGCAGCCAAGATCGAGGTGACTCCTACGAGCAGTACTTC | . | . | 15 | TRBJ2-7 | TRBV4-1
CASSWDMGGTDTQYF | TGTGCCAGCAGCTGGGACATGGGCGGCACAGATACGCAGTATTTT | . | . | 15 | TRBJ2-3 | TRBV27
CASSLNLNTEAFF | TGTGCCAGCAGCTTAAACCTGAACACTGAAGCTTTCTTT | . | . | 13 | TRBJ1-1 | TRBV9
CASSPDLGANVLTF | TGTGCCAGCAGCCCCGATCTGGGGGCCAACGTCCTGACTTTC | . | . | 14 | TRBJ2-6 | TRBV9
CASSSQGSGNTIYF | TGTGCCAGCAGCTCGCAGGGCTCTGGAAACACCATATATTTT | . | once | 14 | TRBJ1-3 | TRBV11-2
CASSPRSSYNEQFF | TGTGCCAGCAGCCCCCGAAGCTCCTACAATGAGCAGTTCTTC | . | . | 14 | TRBJ2-1 | TRBV7-6
CASSLGPADTQYF | TGTGCCAGCAGCTTAGGACCGGCGGATACGCAGTATTTT | . | . | 13 | TRBJ2-3 | TRBV7-7
CASLVSREGSVTQYF | TGTGCCAGCCTCGTCTCGCGGGAGGGTTCGGTGACCCAGTACTTC | TRBD2 | . | 15 | TRBJ2-5 | TRBV6-4
CASSWEYNSPLHF | TGTGCCAGCAGTTGGGAATATAATTCACCCCTCCACTTT | . | . | 13 | TRBJ1-6 | TRBV27
CASSFINEKLFF | TGTGCCAGCAGCTTTATTAATGAAAAACTGTTTTTT | . | . | 12 | TRBJ1-4 | TRBV7-2
CSVAGRRSYNEQFF | TGCAGCGTCGCGGGACGCCGCTCCTACAATGAGCAGTTCTTC | . | . | 14 | TRBJ2-1 | TRBV29-1
CASSQGHSYEQYF | TGCGCCAGCAGCCAAGGGCACTCCTACGAGCAGTACTTC | . | few | 13 | TRBJ2-7 | TRBV4-1
CASSVEVLDTQYF | TGCGCCAGCAGCGTAGAGGTTTTAGATACGCAGTATTTT | . | . | 13 | TRBJ2-3 | TRBV9